The 29 T cell receptor beta chains below all came from one sample that was sequenced in a study of cytomegalovirus exposure and HLA in healthy donors. Clones were read by immunoSEQ multiplex PCR, and TCRdb kept only the in-frame ones, dropping some. The data show some 56,000 clones, approximately 93% seen once. The specimen sequenced was PBMCs. These receptors were taken from a woman under 30 in good health and CMV-seropositive.

The rearrangement uses TRBV18 and TRBJ1-1; D is possibly TRBD1 (6 bases). The V gene lost 2 bases and the J gene lost 5 bases, with 21 bases spanning the gap. The CDR3 runs 17 residues. In germline, CDR1 is KGHSH, CDR2 LQKENI. CDR3 in amino acids: CASSPGDLAGVSTEAFF. The CDR3 DNA reads TGTGCCAGCTCACCAGGGGACCTTGCAGGGGTATCGACTGAAGCTTTCTTT.

The J gene is TRBJ2-3, the V gene TRBV19; 9 bases are shared with TRBD2. J was trimmed by 5 bases and V by 2 bases; bases with no gene match: 5. This CDR3 has 15 residues. Germline lookup yields CDR1 LNHDA and CDR2 SQIVND (reference sequence). CDR3 DNA: TGTGCCAGTAGTATAACAGCGGGGGGTAAAGATACGCAGTATTTT. Translating it yields CASSITAGGKDTQYF. Full variable domain (remainder filled in from reference TRBV19 and TRBJ2-3): DGGITQSPKYLFRKEGQNVTLSCEQNLNHDAMYWYRQDPGQGLRLIYYSQIVNDFQKGDIAEGYSVSREKKESFPLTVTSAQKNPTAFYLCASSITAGGKDTQYFGPGTRLTVL.

This chain joins TRBV9 and TRBJ2-3; TRBD2 agrees at 9 bases. From germline, CDR1 is SGDLS and CDR2 YYNGEE. Losses at the gene ends were 1 base for V and 4 bases for J; bases not matched to a gene: 10. This CDR3 contains 17 residues. CDR3 sequence (DNA): TGTGCCAGCAGCGTAACTAGCGGGCGCCTCCTCGCAGATACGCAGTATTTT. Protein: CASSVTSGRLLADTQYF.

V is TRBV5-1 and J is TRBJ1-6; no firm D call. The CDR3 extends over 17 amino acids. CDR1 and CDR2 (germline): SGHRS, YFSETQ. Deletions cut 5 bases from V and 0 bases from J, with 15 bases between. The CDR3 sequence: CASRLWTGSSYNSPLHF. CDR3 in DNA: TGCGCCAGCAGATTGTGGACGGGGAGCTCCTATAATTCACCCCTCCACTTT.

The chain couples TRBV10-3 to TRBJ1-1, with 7 bases lining up with TRBD1. From germline, CDR1 is ENHRY and CDR2 SYGVKD. The CDR3 has 15 residues. The V segment lost 6 bases and the J segment 3 bases; nucleotides outside the gene matches: 10. CDR3 DNA: TGTGCCATCAGGATTACAGGGGCCTGGGACACTGAAGCTTTCTTT. Protein: CAIRITGAWDTEAFF.

The rearrangement links TRBV27 to TRBJ2-7; D might be TRBD1 (5 bases). Trimming stripped 4 bases from V and 7 bases from J, with 14 bases between. Germline loops: CDR1 MNHEY, CDR2 SMNVEV (reference sequence). CDR3 length equals 13 residues. The CDR3, as DNA: TGTGCCAGCAGTTACCAGGGCACTACGGAGCAGTACTTC. It translates to CASSYQGTTEQYF.

V usage is TRBV28 and J usage is TRBJ2-7, with TRBD1 matching over 7 bases. J lost 3 bases, V lost 6 bases, and 2 bases had no gene match. The germline V gene has CDR1 MDHEN and CDR2 SYDVKM. There are 12 residues in the CDR3. The CDR3 bases are TGTGCCAGCAGGCAGGGGGACTACGAGCAGTACTTC. Translating it yields CASRQGDYEQYF.

DNA of the CDR3: TGTGCCAGCAGTGGTTGGGGGGTAAACACTGAAGCTTTCTTT. Translating gives CASSGWGVNTEAFF. This chain joins TRBV2 and TRBJ1-1, with D possibly TRBD1 on 5 matching bases. The CDR3 totals 14 residues. Germline CDR1 is SNHLY and CDR2 is FYNNEI. Trimming took 4 bases from V and 2 from J, leaving 11 bases between them.

The chain combines TRBV29-1 with TRBJ1-1; D unresolved. V was cut by 8 bases and J by 0 bases, with 19 bases left in between. The CDR3 is made up of 15 amino acids. Germline CDR1 SQVTM, CDR2 ANQGSEA. CDR3 DNA sequence: TGCAGCTTTACCCGCCTGGCTTTGATGAACACTGAAGCTTTCTTT. Translating it yields CSFTRLALMNTEAFF.

The CDR3 spells CASSRLAEYNEQFF. Written as DNA, the CDR3 is TGTGCCAGCAGCAGACTAGCGGAATACAATGAGCAGTTCTTC. The J gene is TRBJ2-1, the V gene TRBV21-1; whether TRBD2, the table's D call, matches the DNA was not checked. TRBV21-1 is tagged as a pseudogene. CDR3 length: 14 residues.

The V call is TRBV6-5, the J call TRBJ1-1; TRBD1 matches 9 bases. The CDR3 length is 15 residues. CDR1 and CDR2 from the germline V gene are MNHEY and SVGAGI. Losses at the gene ends were 5 bases for V and 1 base for J; bases not matched to a gene: 5. CDR3 protein: CASSKSDRGNTEAFF. In DNA, the CDR3 is TGTGCCAGCAGTAAATCGGACAGGGGGAACACTGAAGCTTTCTTT.

The genes are TRBV2 and TRBJ2-1, with 11 bases fitting TRBD2. Germline loops: CDR1 SNHLY, CDR2 FYNNEI. The CDR3 is made up of 14 amino acids. Trimming took 10 bases from V and 2 from J; bases not matched to a gene: 4. The CDR3 loop is CAKIAGGPYNEQFF. CDR3 sequence (DNA): TGTGCCAAGATAGCGGGGGGGCCCTACAATGAGCAGTTCTTC.

This chain joins TRBV7-2 and TRBJ1-2; D is unclear. The germline V and J ends were trimmed by 5 bases and 3 bases, with 10 bases remaining between them. The germline V gene encodes CDR1 SGHTA and CDR2 FQGNSA. The CDR3 extends over 13 amino acids. Written as DNA, the CDR3 is TGTGCCAGCAGCCGAGGACTCTACTATGGCTACACCTTC. As protein: CASSRGLYYGYTF.

This clone was counted only a few times. Other DNA sequences in this sample translate to the same CDR3. The gene calls are TRBV6-4 and TRBJ2-3; 7 nucleotides align to TRBD1. Looked up from germline, CDR1 is MRHNA and CDR2 is SNTAGT. The CDR3 is 14 amino acids. V lost 0 bases to trimming and J lost 4 bases; unmatched junction nucleotides: 1. For the CDR3, the DNA is TGTGCCAGCAGTGACTCAGGGGGCGCAGATACGCAGTATTTT. Its protein is CASSDSGGADTQYF.

The CDR3 bases are TGTGCCAGCAGTTCCCGCGGGACTAGCCCCTACAATGAGCAGTTCTTC. Translated, it gives CASSSRGTSPYNEQFF. V and J are TRBV27 and TRBJ2-1; 9 bases match TRBD2. The CDR3 is 16 amino acids. Germline CDR1 is MNHEY and CDR2 is SMNVEV (reference sequence). Trimming cost V 4 bases and J 2 bases; bases outside gene matches: 6.

This clone was picked up a small number of times. The J gene is TRBJ1-1, the V gene TRBV6-1, with D possibly TRBD1 on 6 matching bases. Trimming left V 3 bases short and J 1 base short, with 12 bases between. The germline V gene encodes CDR1 MNHNS and CDR2 SASEGT. The CDR3 runs to 15 residues. This chain's CDR3 is CASSDLGTWNTEAFF. The DNA for the CDR3 is TGTGCCAGCAGTGATTTAGGGACATGGAACACTGAAGCTTTCTTT.

The sample holds one count of this clone. The chain is built from TRBV7-8 and TRBJ1-3; 8 positions match TRBD1. The germline V gene has CDR1 SGHVS and CDR2 FQNEAQ. After removal of 5 bases from V and 2 bases from J, the junction contained 11 bases not matched to a gene. The CDR3 totals 17 residues. CDR3 DNA: TGTGCCAGCAGCCCCTTGAGCGACAGGGGAGCTGGAAACACCATATATTTT. Encoded protein: CASSPLSDRGAGNTIYF.

The chain has TRBV6-5 and TRBJ2-1; 7 positions agree with TRBD1. The CDR3 runs to 15 residues. Trimming at V came to 10 bases and at J to 3 bases, leaving 12 bases not matched to a gene. Germline lookup yields CDR1 MNHEY and CDR2 SVGAGI. The CDR3: CATRQGSSYYNEQFF. The CDR3, as DNA: TGTGCCACCCGACAGGGATCTAGCTACTACAATGAGCAGTTCTTC.

This chain uses TRBV6-1 with TRBJ2-2, with 11 bases that match TRBD1. V dropped 5 bases and J dropped 5; count of bases not matched to a gene: 4. Germline CDR1 and CDR2: MNHNS and SASEGT. This CDR3 region has 15 residues. This chain's CDR3 is CASSPDRGRTGELFF. In DNA, the CDR3 is TGTGCCAGCAGTCCGGACAGGGGGCGAACCGGGGAGCTGTTTTTT.

V usage is TRBV9 and J usage is TRBJ2-2; a possible D gene is TRBD1 (6 bases). The ends were cut back, 1 base at V and 2 bases at J, with 12 bases in the middle. The germline V gene has CDR1 SGDLS and CDR2 YYNGEE. The CDR3 has 16 residues. The CDR3 bases are TGTGCCAGCAGCGTACATCGGACAGTTAACACCGGGGAGCTGTTTTTT. Protein sequence: CASSVHRTVNTGELFF.

The table lists this clone with a few counts. The gene calls are TRBV9 and TRBJ2-7; D is perhaps TRBD1 (5 bases). Trimming shortened V by 3 bases and J by 7 bases, and 14 bases separated the two germline ends. CDR3 length equals 13 residues. Germline V lookup: CDR1 SGDLS, CDR2 YYNGEE. CDR3: CASSEAPRDEQYF. DNA for the CDR3: TGTGCCAGCAGCGAGGCCCCCAGGGATGAGCAGTACTTC.

The V and J genes are TRBV27 and TRBJ2-1; maybe TRBD1 (5 bases). The CDR3 extends over 15 amino acids. Looked up from germline, CDR1 is MNHEY and CDR2 is SMNVEV (reference sequence). Trimming cost V 2 bases and J 2 bases, with 10 bases left between them. For the CDR3, the DNA is TGTGCCAGCAGTTTAGGGGCGGCGCCCTACAATGAGCAGTTCTTC. Protein sequence: CASSLGAAPYNEQFF.

The sample holds one count of this clone. The chain uses TRBV27 and TRBJ1-1; unclear D gene. Trimming took 4 bases from V and 1 from J, leaving 7 bases between them. The germline gives CDR1 MNHEY, CDR2 SMNVEV (reference sequence). CDR3 size: 13 residues. CDR3 in amino acids: CASSYGPNTEAFF. The CDR3 nucleotides read TGTGCCAGCAGTTATGGGCCGAACACTGAAGCTTTCTTT.

This chain connects TRBV5-4 to TRBJ2-1; 7 bases match TRBD2. The V gene's germline CDR1 is SGHNT and CDR2 YYREEE (reference sequence). This CDR3 contains 15 residues. The V gene end was trimmed by 1 base and the J gene end by 1 base; junction bases not matched to a gene: 2. CDR3 loop: CASSLWGGSYNEQFF. The DNA of the CDR3 is TGTGCCAGCAGCTTGTGGGGGGGATCCTACAATGAGCAGTTCTTC.

This sequence joins TRBV27 and TRBJ1-5; D may be TRBD1 (6 bases). V shed 2 bases and J shed 4 bases, with 6 bases lying between them. The germline V gene has CDR1 MNHEY and CDR2 SMNVEV (reference sequence). There are 13 residues in the CDR3. The chain's CDR3 is CASSLRGNQPQHF. In nucleotides, the CDR3 is TGTGCCAGCAGTTTAAGGGGGAATCAGCCCCAGCATTTT.

V and J are TRBV5-1 and TRBJ2-7, with TRBD1 identical over 11 bases. The CDR3 sequence is 16 residues long. V dropped 4 bases and J dropped 1; count of bases not matched to a gene: 7. From germline, CDR1 is SGHRS and CDR2 YFSETQ. The CDR3 bases are TGCGCCAGCAGCCCGCGGACAGGGGGCTTATCCTACGAGCAGTACTTC. Encoded protein: CASSPRTGGLSYEQYF.

CDR3 DNA sequence: TGTGCCAGCAGTTTAGGCACAGGCCTCGAAGCTTTCTTT. As protein: CASSLGTGLEAFF. The rearrangement links TRBV28 to TRBJ1-1, with D perhaps matching TRBD1 (5 bases). The V end was cut by 2 bases, the J end by 8 bases, with 12 bases between. Germline lookup yields CDR1 MDHEN and CDR2 SYDVKM. The CDR3 length is 13 residues.

The chain recombines TRBV7-2 with TRBJ2-5, with a possible D match to TRBD2 (6 bases). The germline V and J ends were trimmed by 1 base and 4 bases, with 13 bases remaining between them. CDR3 size: 15 residues. Germline V gene lookup returns CDR1 SGHTA and CDR2 FQGNSA. The CDR3 sequence is CASSLGFRGGETQYF. The CDR3 DNA follows: TGTGCCAGCAGCTTAGGTTTTAGGGGAGGAGAGACCCAGTACTTC.

The V gene is TRBV13, the J gene TRBJ2-2; TRBD1 aligns across 8 bases. The V gene end was trimmed by 0 bases and the J gene end by 5 bases; junction bases not matched to a gene: 2. CDR1 is PRHDT and CDR2 is FYEKMQ in the germline V gene (reference sequence). The CDR3 extends over 15 amino acids. The CDR3 bases are TGTGCCAGCAGCTTAGGGGACAGGGTTACCGGGGAGCTGTTTTTT. Its translation is CASSLGDRVTGELFF.